The sequence of this T cell receptor beta chain was determined in a study of T cell repertoires in cytomegalovirus infection. This clonotype was detected only a few times. Its antigen is unidentified. The V end lost 6 bases, the J end lost 0 bases, and 12 bases lay between the germline ends. Germline-derived CDR1 and CDR2 are SGHTA and FQGNSA. This CDR3 comprises 15 residues. MiXCR, run by TCRdb on the reads, gives a single entry per CDR3 protein. In the table there are some 590,000 distinct CDR3 sequences, 35% to 50% of which are singletons. V usage is TRBV7-2 and J usage is TRBJ2-1, with D perhaps given as TRBD1 or TRBD2 (5 bases each). This receptor was obtained from a human donor in good health (CMV status not recorded). Some clones in this sample may be carry-over from other donors' samples. This specimen was cultured PBMCs, taken from culture after CMV antigen stimulation. CDR3 protein: CASSRDVSSYNEQFF. The CDR3, as DNA: TGTGCCAGCAGTAGGGACGTAAGCTCCTACAATGAGCAGTTCTTC.